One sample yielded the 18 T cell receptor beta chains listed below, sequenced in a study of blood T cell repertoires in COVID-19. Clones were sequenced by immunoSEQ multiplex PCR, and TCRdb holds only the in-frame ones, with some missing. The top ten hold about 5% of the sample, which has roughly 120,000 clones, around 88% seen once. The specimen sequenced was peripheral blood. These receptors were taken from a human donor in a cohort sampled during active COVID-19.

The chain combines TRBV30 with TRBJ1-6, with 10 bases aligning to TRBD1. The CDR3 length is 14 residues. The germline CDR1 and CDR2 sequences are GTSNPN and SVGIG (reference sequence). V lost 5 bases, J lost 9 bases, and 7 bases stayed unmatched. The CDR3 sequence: CAWLRQGASSPLHF. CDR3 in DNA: TGTGCCTGGCTAAGACAGGGGGCGTCTTCACCCCTCCACTTT.

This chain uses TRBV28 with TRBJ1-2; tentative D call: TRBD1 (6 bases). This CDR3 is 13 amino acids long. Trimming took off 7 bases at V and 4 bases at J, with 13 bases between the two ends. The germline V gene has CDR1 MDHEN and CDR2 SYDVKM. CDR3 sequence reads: CASIAGDRYGYTF. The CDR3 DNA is TGTGCCAGCATAGCAGGGGATCGCTATGGCTACACCTTC.

For the CDR3, the DNA is TGTGCCTGGATTATCGGACAGACCGGGGAGCTGTTTTTT. Amino acids: CAWIIGQTGELFF. This sequence joins TRBV30 and TRBJ2-2, with D perhaps matching TRBD1 (6 bases). This CDR3 is built from 13 residues. V lost 4 bases and J lost 5, with 11 bases in between. Germline V gene sequence: CDR1 GTSNPN, CDR2 SVGIG (reference sequence).

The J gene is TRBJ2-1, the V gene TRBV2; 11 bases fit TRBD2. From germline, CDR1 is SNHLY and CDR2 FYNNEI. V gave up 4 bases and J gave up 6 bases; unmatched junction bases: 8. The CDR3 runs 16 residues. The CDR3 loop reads CASSVPISGRANEQFF. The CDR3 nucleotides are TGTGCCAGCAGTGTCCCTATTAGCGGGAGGGCCAATGAGCAGTTCTTC.

DNA of the CDR3: TGTGCCAGCAGCCGTAGACAGGGACGCAATCAGCCCCAGCATTTT. Translating it yields CASSRRQGRNQPQHF. The chain has TRBV28 and TRBJ1-5; 7 bases line up with TRBD1. Looked up from germline, CDR1 is MDHEN and CDR2 is SYDVKM. CDR3 length: 15 amino acids. Trimming cost V 6 bases and J 2 bases; bases outside gene matches: 7.

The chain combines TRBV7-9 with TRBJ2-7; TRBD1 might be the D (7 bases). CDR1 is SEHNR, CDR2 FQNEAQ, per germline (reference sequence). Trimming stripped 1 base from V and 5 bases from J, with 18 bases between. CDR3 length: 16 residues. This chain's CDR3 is CASSLDVWAGGNEQYF. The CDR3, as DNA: TGTGCCAGCAGCTTAGATGTCTGGGCAGGGGGGAACGAGCAGTACTTC. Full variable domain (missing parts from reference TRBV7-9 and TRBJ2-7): DTGVSQNPRHKITKRGQNVTFRCDPISEHNRLYWYRQTLGQGPEFLTYFQNEAQLEKSRLLSDRFSAERPKGSFSTLEIQRTEQGDSAMYLCASSLDVWAGGNEQYFGPGTRLTVT.

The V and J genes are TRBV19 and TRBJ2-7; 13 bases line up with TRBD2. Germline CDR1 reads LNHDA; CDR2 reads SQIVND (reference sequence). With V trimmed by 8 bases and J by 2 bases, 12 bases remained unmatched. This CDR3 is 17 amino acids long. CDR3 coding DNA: TGTGCCAGTTCCTCCGGGACTAGCGGGATAGGCGCCTACGAGCAGTACTTC. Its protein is CASSSGTSGIGAYEQYF. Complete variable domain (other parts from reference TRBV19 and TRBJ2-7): DGGITQSPKYLFRKEGQNVTLSCEQNLNHDAMYWYRQDPGQGLRLIYYSQIVNDFQKGDIAEGYSVSREKKESFPLTVTSAQKNPTAFYLCASSSGTSGIGAYEQYFGPGTRLTVT.

Written as DNA, the CDR3 is TGTGCCAGCAGTTCCGGGACATCGAACTATGGCTACACCTTC. It specifies CASSSGTSNYGYTF. The rearrangement joins TRBV6-5 to TRBJ1-2; D might be TRBD1 (6 bases). CDR3 length equals 14 residues. Germline loops: CDR1 MNHEY, CDR2 SVGAGI. Trimming left V 4 bases short and J 2 bases short, with 11 bases between.

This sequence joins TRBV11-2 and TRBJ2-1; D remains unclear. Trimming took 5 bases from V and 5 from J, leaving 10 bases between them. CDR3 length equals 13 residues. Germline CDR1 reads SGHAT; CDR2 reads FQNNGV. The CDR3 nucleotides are TGTGCCAGCAGCCCCGCCGGTAACAATGAGCAGTTCTTC. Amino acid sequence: CASSPAGNNEQFF.

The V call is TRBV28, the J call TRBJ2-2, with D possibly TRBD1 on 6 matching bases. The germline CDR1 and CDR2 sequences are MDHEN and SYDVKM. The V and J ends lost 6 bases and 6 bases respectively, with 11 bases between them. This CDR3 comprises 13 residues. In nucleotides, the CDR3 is TGTGCCAGCAGGCAGGGGTTGGCCGGGGAGCTGTTTTTT. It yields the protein CASRQGLAGELFF.

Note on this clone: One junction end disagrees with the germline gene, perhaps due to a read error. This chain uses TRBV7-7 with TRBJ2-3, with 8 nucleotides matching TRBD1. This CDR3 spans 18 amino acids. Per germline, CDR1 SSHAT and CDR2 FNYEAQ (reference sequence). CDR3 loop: CASSLEPRRQGRADTQYF. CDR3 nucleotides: TGTGCTAGCAGCTTAGAGCCTAGGCGACAGGGGCGAGCAGATACGCAGTATTTT.

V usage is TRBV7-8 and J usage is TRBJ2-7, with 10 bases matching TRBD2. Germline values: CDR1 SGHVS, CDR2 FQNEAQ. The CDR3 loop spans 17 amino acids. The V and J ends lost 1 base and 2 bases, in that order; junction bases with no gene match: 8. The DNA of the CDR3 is TGTGCCAGCAGCTTAGATCCCACTAGCGGGGTGACCTACGAGCAGTACTTC. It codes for CASSLDPTSGVTYEQYF.

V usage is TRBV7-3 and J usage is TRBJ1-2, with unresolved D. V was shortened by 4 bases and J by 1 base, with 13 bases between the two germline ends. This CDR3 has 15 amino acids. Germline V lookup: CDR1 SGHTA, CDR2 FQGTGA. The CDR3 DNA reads TGTGCCAGCAGCTCAGAACCGGGTCTTAACTATGGCTACACCTTC. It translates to CASSSEPGLNYGYTF.

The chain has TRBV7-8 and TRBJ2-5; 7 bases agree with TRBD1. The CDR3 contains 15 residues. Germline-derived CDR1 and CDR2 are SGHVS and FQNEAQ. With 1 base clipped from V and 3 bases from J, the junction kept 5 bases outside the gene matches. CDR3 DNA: TGTGCCAGCAGCTTAGTGAGACAGGGAAAAGAGACCCAGTACTTC. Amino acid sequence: CASSLVRQGKETQYF.

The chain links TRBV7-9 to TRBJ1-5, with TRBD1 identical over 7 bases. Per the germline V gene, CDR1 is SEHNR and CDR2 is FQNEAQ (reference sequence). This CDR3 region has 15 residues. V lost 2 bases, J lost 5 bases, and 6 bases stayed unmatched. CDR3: CASSLTTRGDQPQHF. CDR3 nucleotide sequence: TGTGCCAGCAGCTTAACCACCAGGGGGGATCAGCCCCAGCATTTT.

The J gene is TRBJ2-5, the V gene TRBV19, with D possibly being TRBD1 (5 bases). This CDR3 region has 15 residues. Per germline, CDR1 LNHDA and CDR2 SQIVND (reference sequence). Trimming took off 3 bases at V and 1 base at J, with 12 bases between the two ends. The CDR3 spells CASSMSDSLQETQYF. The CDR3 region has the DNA TGTGCCAGTAGTATGTCTGACAGCCTCCAAGAGACCCAGTACTTC.

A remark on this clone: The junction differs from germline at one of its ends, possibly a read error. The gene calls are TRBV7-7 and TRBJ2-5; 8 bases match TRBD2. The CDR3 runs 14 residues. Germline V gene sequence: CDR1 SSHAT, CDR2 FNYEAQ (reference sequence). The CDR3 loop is CASSFGAGGETQYF. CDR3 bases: TGTGCTAGCAGCTTTGGGGCGGGAGGAGAGACCCAGTACTTC. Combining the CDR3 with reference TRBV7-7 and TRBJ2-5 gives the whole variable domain GAGVSQSPRYKVTKRGQDVTLRCDPISSHATLYWYQQALGQGPEFLTYFNYEAQPDKSGLPSDRFSAERPEGSISTLTIQRTEQRDSAMYRCASSFGAGGETQYFGPGTRLLVL.

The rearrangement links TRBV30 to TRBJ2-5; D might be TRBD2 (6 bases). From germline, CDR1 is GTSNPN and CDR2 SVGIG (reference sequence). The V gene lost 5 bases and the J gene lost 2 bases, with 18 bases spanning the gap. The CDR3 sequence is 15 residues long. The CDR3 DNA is TGTGCCTGGGCGGGAAAGGAAAGTGGGCAAGAGACCCAGTACTTC. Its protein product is CAWAGKESGQETQYF.